A single sample gave rise to the 32 T cell receptor beta chains below, sequenced in a study of identifying expanded T cells in peripheral blood. Libraries were prepared by immunoSEQ multiplex PCR; TCRdb keeps only in-frame clonotypes and omits some of them. The repertoire has more than 90,000 clones, roughly 87% of them found once; the top ten carry roughly 17%. Input material: blood. These receptors were collected from a person aged 18-69 years in good health.

V is TRBV19 and J is TRBJ2-3; 8 bases fit TRBD2. The germline gives CDR1 LNHDA, CDR2 SQIVND (reference sequence). The ends lost 9 bases at V and 4 bases at J; junction bases unmatched: 6. The CDR3 loop spans 13 amino acids. The CDR3 region has the DNA TGTGCCAGGGCAGCGGGGGAGGCAGATACGCAGTATTTT. Translated, it gives CARAAGEADTQYF.

The gene calls are TRBV6-6 and TRBJ1-3; D unresolved. The V end was cut by 0 bases, the J end by 4 bases, with 7 bases between. The CDR3 loop spans 14 amino acids. The germline CDR1 and CDR2 sequences are MNHNY and SVGAGI (reference sequence). The CDR3 DNA follows: TGTGCCAGCAGTTACTCTGACCGGGGAAACACCATATATTTT. It is translated as CASSYSDRGNTIYF.

The V gene is TRBV7-2, the J gene TRBJ2-7; TRBD1 matches 10 bases. V lost 3 bases to trimming and J lost 0 bases; unmatched junction nucleotides: 5. The CDR3 extends over 16 amino acids. CDR1 SGHTA and CDR2 FQGNSA come from the germline V gene. CDR3: CASSFGQGGSSYEQYF. The CDR3 bases are TGTGCCAGCAGCTTCGGACAGGGGGGAAGCTCCTACGAGCAGTACTTC. Full variable domain (remainder filled in from reference TRBV7-2 and TRBJ2-7): GAGVSQSPSNKVTEKGKDVELRCDPISGHTALYWYRQSLGQGLEFLIYFQGNSAPDKSGLPSDRFSAERTGGSVSTLTIQRTQQEDSAVYLCASSFGQGGSSYEQYFGPGTRLTVT.

This clone was found a few times. This chain connects TRBV11-2 to TRBJ2-3; D gene unclear. Germline loops: CDR1 SGHAT, CDR2 FQNNGV. The V end was cut by 6 bases, the J end by 4 bases, with 8 bases between. The CDR3 has 12 residues. The CDR3 DNA reads as TGTGCCAGCAGACACCAGGCAGATACGCAGTATTTT. It specifies CASRHQADTQYF.

The CDR3: CASRAGATYNSPLHF. CDR3 DNA: TGTGCCAGCAGGGCAGGGGCTACCTATAATTCACCCCTCCACTTT. This chain links TRBV7-9 with TRBJ1-6, with D possibly being TRBD1 (6 bases). Germline V gives CDR1 SEHNR, CDR2 FQNEAQ (reference sequence). The CDR3 runs to 15 residues. V was clipped by 6 bases and J by 2 bases, with 11 bases between them.

This chain joins TRBV7-2 and TRBJ1-2, with 7 bases aligning to TRBD1. This CDR3 comprises 14 residues. With V trimmed by 3 bases and J by 3 bases, 4 bases remained unmatched. CDR1 SGHTA and CDR2 FQGNSA come from the germline V gene. In nucleotides, the CDR3 is TGTGCCAGCAGCTTGGGACAGACCGACTATGGCTACACCTTC. It encodes CASSLGQTDYGYTF. Drawing the rest from reference TRBV7-2 and TRBJ1-2, the complete variable domain is GAGVSQSPSNKVTEKGKDVELRCDPISGHTALYWYRQSLGQGLEFLIYFQGNSAPDKSGLPSDRFSAERTGGSVSTLTIQRTQQEDSAVYLCASSLGQTDYGYTFGSGTRLTVV.

J is TRBJ2-1 and V is TRBV10-1; possibly TRBD1 for D (6 bases). The CDR3 loop spans 15 amino acids. Trimming removed 4 bases at V and 6 bases at J, with 16 bases between. The germline V gene encodes CDR1 WNHNN and CDR2 SYGVQD (reference sequence). CDR3 nucleotide sequence: TGCGCCAGCAGTGGTTCCCAACAGGGTTGCAATGAGCAGTTCTTC. This gives the protein CASSGSQQGCNEQFF.

This clone came up a few times. The chain uses TRBV4-3 and TRBJ1-5; 8 nucleotides match TRBD1. The V and J ends lost 1 base and 11 bases, in that order; junction bases with no gene match: 4. CDR1 is LGHNA, CDR2 YSLEER, per germline. There are 13 residues in the CDR3. The CDR3 region has the DNA TGCGCCAGCAGCCAAGGGACAGGGCGAGCCCAGCATTTT. Encoded protein: CASSQGTGRAQHF.

The chain employs TRBV18 and TRBJ2-1, with D perhaps TRBD2 (6 bases). The ends were cut back, 0 bases at V and 5 bases at J, with 14 bases in the middle. The CDR3 is 16 amino acids. CDR1 KGHSH and CDR2 LQKENI come from the germline V gene. The CDR3 bases are TGTGCCAGCTCACCACCGGGCGGGGCCATGGACAATGAGCAGTTCTTC. Translated, it gives CASSPPGGAMDNEQFF. Supplemented by reference TRBV18 and TRBJ2-1, the full variable domain reads NAGVMQNPRHLVRRRGQEARLRCSPMKGHSHVYWYRQLPEEGLKFMVYLQKENIIDESGMPKERFSAEFPKEGPSILRIQQVVRGDSAAYFCASSPPGGAMDNEQFFGPGTRLTVL.

The chain has TRBV5-1 and TRBJ2-2; D might be TRBD1 (6 bases). There are 15 residues in the CDR3. Trimming left V 7 bases short and J 3 bases short, with 16 bases between. Per the germline V gene, CDR1 is SGHRS and CDR2 is YFSETQ. CDR3 sequence reads: CASANQGMDTGELFF. CDR3 sequence (DNA): TGCGCCAGCGCCAACCAGGGGATGGACACCGGGGAGCTGTTTTTT.

The J gene is TRBJ2-5, the V gene TRBV2; D is unresolved. Trimming left V 5 bases short and J 5 bases short, with 9 bases between. Germline CDR1 reads SNHLY; CDR2 reads FYNNEI. The CDR3 runs to 12 residues. DNA of the CDR3: TGTGCCAGCAGTTTTACCGGGGAGACCCAGTACTTC. Residues: CASSFTGETQYF.

A few counts support this clone. The chain links TRBV6-6 to TRBJ2-5; D gene unclear. The CDR3 sequence is 13 residues long. Trimming removed 2 bases at V and 5 bases at J, with 9 bases between. Germline CDR1 reads MNHNY; CDR2 reads SVGAGI (reference sequence). The CDR3 DNA reads TGTGCCAGCAGTTACCCTGCGTCCGAGACCCAGTACTTC. Its translation: CASSYPASETQYF.

This clone was seen just once. J is TRBJ2-7 and V is TRBV7-2; TRBD1 or TRBD2 may be the D gene (6 bases each). CDR3 length: 15 residues. Germline V CDR1 and CDR2: SGHTA, FQGNSA. V gave up 5 bases and J gave up 0 bases, with 14 bases separating them. This CDR3 reads CASSAMGGFSYEQYF. DNA for the CDR3: TGTGCCAGCAGCGCGATGGGGGGCTTCTCCTACGAGCAGTACTTC.

This chain joins TRBV7-2 and TRBJ2-7; D might be TRBD1 (6 bases). V was trimmed by 3 bases and J by 0 bases, leaving 9 bases between them. The CDR3 is made up of 14 amino acids. Germline CDR1 SGHTA, CDR2 FQGNSA. The CDR3 DNA reads as TGTGCCAGCAGCTTCCGGGACAACTCCTACGAGCAGTACTTC. Protein sequence: CASSFRDNSYEQYF.

This chain joins TRBV7-9 and TRBJ2-7, with 9 bases fitting TRBD1. After removal of 4 bases from V and 4 bases from J, the junction contained 8 bases not matched to a gene. The germline CDR1 and CDR2 sequences are SEHNR and FQNEAQ (reference sequence). The CDR3 runs to 15 residues. CDR3 residues: CASSSRDRDIYEQYF. The CDR3 region has the DNA TGTGCCAGCAGCTCCCGGGACAGGGATATATACGAGCAGTACTTC.

V gene TRBV27 combines with J gene TRBJ2-3; unclear D gene. The CDR3 runs to 13 residues. The germline V gene has CDR1 MNHEY and CDR2 SMNVEV (reference sequence). Trimming removed 9 bases at V and 8 bases at J, with 18 bases between. The CDR3: CASSKRLPGTQYF. The DNA for the CDR3 is TGTGCCAGTAGTAAAAGACTTCCCGGTACGCAGTATTTT.

The gene calls are TRBV4-2 and TRBJ2-7, with 12 positions matching TRBD2. Germline V gene sequence: CDR1 LGHNA, CDR2 YNFKEQ. Germline trimming cut 3 bases from V and 0 bases from J; bases unmatched to any gene: 6. The CDR3 contains 17 residues. This chain's CDR3 is CASSQTSGGQSSYEQYF. The CDR3 nucleotides read TGTGCCAGCAGCCAGACTAGCGGGGGTCAGAGCTCCTACGAGCAGTACTTC.

This chain connects TRBV14 to TRBJ2-7; no reliable D call. This CDR3 is 13 amino acids long. Trimming removed 1 base at V and 5 bases at J, with 9 bases between. From germline, CDR1 is SGHDN and CDR2 FVKESK. DNA for the CDR3: TGTGCCAGCAGCCAAGTTGGGAACCACGAGCAGTACTTC. Translation: CASSQVGNHEQYF.

This rearrangement joins TRBV30 to TRBJ2-7; 7 nucleotides match TRBD2. With V trimmed by 5 bases and J by 7 bases, 8 bases remained unmatched. The CDR3 is 12 residues long. Germline CDR1 and CDR2: GTSNPN and SVGIG (reference sequence). The CDR3 spells CAWGLEFREQYF. The CDR3, as DNA: TGTGCCTGGGGACTAGAGTTTCGGGAGCAGTACTTC.

This clone showed up just a few times. This chain links TRBV7-9 with TRBJ2-7; perhaps TRBD2 as D (5 bases). This CDR3 region has 12 residues. CDR1 and CDR2 from the germline V gene are SEHNR and FQNEAQ (reference sequence). V was cut by 0 bases and J by 7 bases, with 7 bases left in between. CDR3 nucleotide sequence: TGTGCCAGCAGCTTAGCGTGGGAGGAGCAGTACTTC. Translated: CASSLAWEEQYF.

This chain uses TRBV10-3 with TRBJ1-2; D remains ambiguous. Between the trimmed V and J ends, which lost 4 bases and 5 bases, there was a span of 17 bases. The CDR3 has 15 residues. Germline V gives CDR1 ENHRY, CDR2 SYGVKD. CDR3 DNA: TGTGCCATCAGTGGCCCGGCCGGGGTTGGGTATGGCTACACCTTC. Translating it yields CAISGPAGVGYGYTF.

The CDR3 here is CASSLISASLQLFF. DNA of the CDR3: TGTGCCAGCAGTTTAATCTCGGCTTCGCTCCAGCTGTTTTTT. The V call is TRBV27, the J call TRBJ2-2; D is unresolved. CDR3 length: 14 residues. Germline CDR1 and CDR2: MNHEY and SMNVEV (reference sequence). Trimming stripped 2 bases from V and 12 bases from J, with 16 bases between.

V usage is TRBV11-2 and J usage is TRBJ1-2; D unresolved. Trimming stripped 1 base from V and 7 bases from J, with 7 bases between. The CDR3 consists of 12 residues. Germline V gene sequence: CDR1 SGHAT, CDR2 FQNNGV. The CDR3 reads CASSLGGGGYTF. In DNA form, the CDR3 reads TGTGCCAGCAGCTTAGGGGGAGGTGGCTACACCTTC.

The V call is TRBV7-9, the J call TRBJ2-7; 10 nucleotides match TRBD2. Per the germline V gene, CDR1 is SEHNR and CDR2 is FQNEAQ (reference sequence). Unmatched junction bases numbered 11, after V lost 5 bases and J lost 4 bases. The CDR3 contains 16 residues. The CDR3 DNA sequence: TGTGCCAGCAGCCCAGTAGCGGGGGGTACTGGATACGAGCAGTACTTC. This encodes CASSPVAGGTGYEQYF.

This clone was picked up one time. V usage is TRBV19 and J usage is TRBJ2-1; 9 bases map to TRBD1. Looked up from germline, CDR1 is LNHDA and CDR2 is SQIVND (reference sequence). V was clipped by 7 bases and J by 12 bases; unmatched bases: 13. This CDR3 is 14 amino acids long. CDR3 bases: TGTGCCAGTACCTTCGGGACAGGGTTGAAAGGGCAGTTCTTC. It yields the protein CASTFGTGLKGQFF.

The chain joins TRBV27 to TRBJ2-7; D could derive from TRBD1 or TRBD2 (6 bases each). Trimming pared 3 bases from V and 5 bases from J, leaving 20 bases between. Germline-derived CDR1 and CDR2 are MNHEY and SMNVEV (reference sequence). This CDR3 contains 16 residues. Here the CDR3 reads CASSLGRGTLRHEQYF. DNA for the CDR3: TGTGCCAGCAGTTTGGGACGCGGGACACTTCGCCACGAGCAGTACTTC.

The chain employs TRBV29-1 and TRBJ1-2, with TRBD1 matching over 10 bases. The germline V gene has CDR1 SQVTM and CDR2 ANQGSEA. CDR3 size: 15 residues. The trim removed 7 bases at V and 2 bases at J, leaving 10 bases unmatched. This chain's CDR3 is CSAETGGRSNYGYTF. The CDR3 DNA follows: TGCAGCGCTGAGACAGGGGGCCGTTCAAACTATGGCTACACCTTC. The full variable domain, rest sourced from reference TRBV29-1 and TRBJ1-2, is SAVISQKPSRDICQRGTSLTIQCQVDSQVTMMFWYRQQPGQSLTLIATANQGSEATYESGFVIDKFPISRPNLTFSTLTVSNMSPEDSSIYLCSAETGGRSNYGYTFGSGTRLTVV.

The V gene is TRBV5-4, the J gene TRBJ2-2; TRBD1 is a possible D gene (5 bases). Per the germline V gene, CDR1 is SGHNT and CDR2 is YYREEE (reference sequence). With 2 bases removed from V and 5 bases from J, the gap between germline ends came to 7 bases. The CDR3 is 13 residues long. CDR3 sequence (DNA): TGTGCCAGCAGCTTCGACAGAACCGGGGAGCTGTTTTTT. This encodes CASSFDRTGELFF.

The chain combines TRBV27 with TRBJ2-7, with TRBD2 as a possible D gene (5 bases). V lost 7 bases and J lost 2, with 12 bases in between. The CDR3 is 13 residues long. Per germline, CDR1 MNHEY and CDR2 SMNVEV (reference sequence). The CDR3, as DNA: TGTGCCAGCATTTTCAGCGGAGCCTACGAGCAGTACTTC. Residues: CASIFSGAYEQYF.

This chain uses TRBV7-9 with TRBJ2-7; no definite D call. Trimming cost V 8 bases and J 3 bases, with 14 bases left between them. The germline CDR1 and CDR2 sequences are SEHNR and FQNEAQ (reference sequence). The CDR3 has 13 amino acids. The CDR3 bases are TGTGCCAGCGGCGGCTCCCTCGACTACGAGCAGTACTTC. It is translated as CASGGSLDYEQYF.

The chain combines TRBV13 with TRBJ2-1; 8 nucleotides line up with TRBD2. V shed 9 bases and J 3 bases; nucleotides not matched to a gene: 10. This CDR3 is 15 amino acids long. Per the germline V gene, CDR1 is PRHDT and CDR2 is FYEKMQ (reference sequence). The CDR3 spells CASRLRGGLYNEQFF. The CDR3 DNA reads as TGTGCCAGTAGACTCCGGGGGGGCCTCTACAATGAGCAGTTCTTC.

The chain carries TRBV2 and TRBJ2-5; 9 bases align to TRBD2. After removal of 4 bases from V and 13 bases from J, the junction contained 10 bases not matched to a gene. Per the germline V gene, CDR1 is SNHLY and CDR2 is FYNNEI. The CDR3 is 13 residues long. The CDR3 loop is CASSGGAGGRLYF. DNA of the CDR3: TGTGCCAGCAGTGGTGGAGCGGGGGGCAGGTTGTACTTC.